Sequencing of this T cell receptor beta chain was carried out in a study of cytomegalovirus exposure and HLA in healthy donors. About the research overall: Of 350 to 400 genotyped donors, roughly 81% grouped in the Caucasian-associated ancestry cluster.

This PCR relied on a set of 60 Vbeta primers and 13 Jbeta primers. Clones were sequenced by immunoSEQ multiplex PCR, and TCRdb holds only the in-frame ones, with some missing. Among approximately 110,000 clones listed, about 82% were seen once. Study-wide results and caveats: Presence/absence results assume similar sequencing depth per donor, which may not hold.

This clone was observed a single time. Its cognate antigen is unknown. This receptor was obtained from a man aged 45-60 years in good health and CMV-seronegative. Sequencing input: PBMCs.

CDR3 sequence reads: CASSSQGSNEKLFF. The DNA for the CDR3 is TGTGCCAGCAGCTCTCAGGGGTCTAATGAAAAACTGTTTTTT. This sequence joins TRBV7-2 and TRBJ1-4, with D perhaps TRBD1 (6 bases). The CDR3 runs 14 residues. Germline-derived CDR1 and CDR2 are SGHTA and FQGNSA. Trimming pared 4 bases from V and 3 bases from J, leaving 9 bases between.